This T cell receptor beta chain was captured by sequencing in a study of T cells after yellow fever vaccination. V shed 8 bases and J 5 bases; nucleotides not matched to a gene: 9. Germline assignment: CDR1 MDHEN and CDR2 SYDVKM. The CDR3 loop spans 15 amino acids. One entry per CDR3 protein, called by TCRdb with MiXCR from the 5' RACE reads. The data contain 250,000 to 350,000 distinct CDR3 sequences, around 6.8% of them seen just once; the ten biggest clones take up 15% to 20%. The receptor's source is a man between 18 and 29 years old who received the YFV17D yellow fever vaccine. The chain recombines TRBV28 with TRBJ1-6; 7 nucleotides align to TRBD1. The source was PBMCs, collected 45 days after the first yellow fever vaccination. In nucleotides, the CDR3 is TGTGCCAGCCGAGAGGGGGCGAACCATAATTCACCCCTCCACTTT. As protein: CASREGANHNSPLHF.